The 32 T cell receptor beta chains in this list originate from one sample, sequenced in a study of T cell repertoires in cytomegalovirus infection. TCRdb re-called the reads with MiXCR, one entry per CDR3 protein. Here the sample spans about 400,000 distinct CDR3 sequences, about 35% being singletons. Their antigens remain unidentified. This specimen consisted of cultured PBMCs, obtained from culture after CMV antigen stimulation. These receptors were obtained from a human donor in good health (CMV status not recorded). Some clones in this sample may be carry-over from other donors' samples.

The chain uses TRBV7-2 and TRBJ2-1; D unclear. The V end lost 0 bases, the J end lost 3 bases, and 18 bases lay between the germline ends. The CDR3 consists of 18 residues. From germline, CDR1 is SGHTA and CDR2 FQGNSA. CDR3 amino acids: CASSLALFGTVLYNEQFF. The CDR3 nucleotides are TGTGCCAGCAGCTTAGCGCTGTTCGGTACAGTCCTCTACAATGAGCAGTTCTTC.

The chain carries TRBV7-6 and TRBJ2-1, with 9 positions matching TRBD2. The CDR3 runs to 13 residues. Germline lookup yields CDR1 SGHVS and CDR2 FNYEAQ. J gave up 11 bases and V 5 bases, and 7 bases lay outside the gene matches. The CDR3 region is CASSLGTSKKQFF. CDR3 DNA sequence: TGTGCCAGCAGCCTCGGGACTAGCAAAAAGCAGTTCTTC.

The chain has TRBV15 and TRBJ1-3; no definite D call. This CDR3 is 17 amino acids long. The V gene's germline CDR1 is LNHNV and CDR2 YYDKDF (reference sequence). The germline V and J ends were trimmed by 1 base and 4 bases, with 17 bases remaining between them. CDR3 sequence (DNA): TGTGCCACCAGCAGAGGCCCCGGGATCGACTGGGGAAACACCATATATTTT. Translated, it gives CATSRGPGIDWGNTIYF.

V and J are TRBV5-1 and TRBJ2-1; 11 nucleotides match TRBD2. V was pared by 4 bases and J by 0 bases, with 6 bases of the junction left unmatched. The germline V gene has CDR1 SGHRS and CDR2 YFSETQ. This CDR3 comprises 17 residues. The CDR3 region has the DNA TGCGCCAGCAGCATTGGACTAGCGGGCCTCTCCTACAATGAGCAGTTCTTC. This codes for CASSIGLAGLSYNEQFF.

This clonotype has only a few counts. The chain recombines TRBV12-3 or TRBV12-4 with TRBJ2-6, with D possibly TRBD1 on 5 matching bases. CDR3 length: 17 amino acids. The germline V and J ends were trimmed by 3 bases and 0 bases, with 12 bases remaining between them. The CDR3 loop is CASSFQGQGSGANVLTF. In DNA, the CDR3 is TGTGCCAGCAGTTTTCAGGGTCAGGGCTCTGGGGCCAACGTCCTGACTTTC.

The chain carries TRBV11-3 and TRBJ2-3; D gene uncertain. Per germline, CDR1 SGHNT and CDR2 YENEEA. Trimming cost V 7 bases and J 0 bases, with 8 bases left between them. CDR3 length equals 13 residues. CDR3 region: CASKVPSTDTQYF. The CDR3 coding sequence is TGTGCCAGCAAAGTCCCCAGCACAGATACGCAGTATTTT.

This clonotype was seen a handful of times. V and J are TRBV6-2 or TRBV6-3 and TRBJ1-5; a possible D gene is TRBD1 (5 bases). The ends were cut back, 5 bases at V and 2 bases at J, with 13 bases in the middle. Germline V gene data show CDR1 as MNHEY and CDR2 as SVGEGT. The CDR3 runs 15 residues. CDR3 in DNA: TGTGCCAGCAGTCCGGGGTGGGGCGGCAATCAGCCCCAGCATTTT. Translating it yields CASSPGWGGNQPQHF.

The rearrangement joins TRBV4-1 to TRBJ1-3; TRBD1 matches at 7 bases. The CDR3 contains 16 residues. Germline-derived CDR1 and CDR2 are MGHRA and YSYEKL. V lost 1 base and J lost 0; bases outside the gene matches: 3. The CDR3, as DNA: TGCGCCAGCAGCCAAGCGACAGGGCTCTCTGGAAACACCATATATTTT. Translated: CASSQATGLSGNTIYF.

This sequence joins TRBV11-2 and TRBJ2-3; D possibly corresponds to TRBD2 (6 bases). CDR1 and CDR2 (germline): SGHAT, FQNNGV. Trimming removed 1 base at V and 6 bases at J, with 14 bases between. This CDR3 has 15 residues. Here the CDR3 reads CASSLGTTTGDTQYF. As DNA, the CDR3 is TGTGCCAGCAGCTTAGGGACTACCACGGGGGATACGCAGTATTTT.

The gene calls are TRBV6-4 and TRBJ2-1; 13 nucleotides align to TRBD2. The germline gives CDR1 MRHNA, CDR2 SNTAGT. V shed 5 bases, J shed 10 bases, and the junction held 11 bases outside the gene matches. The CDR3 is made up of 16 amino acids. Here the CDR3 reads CASSISLAGGRGEQFF. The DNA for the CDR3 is TGTGCCAGCAGTATTTCACTAGCGGGAGGGCGAGGGGAGCAGTTCTTC.

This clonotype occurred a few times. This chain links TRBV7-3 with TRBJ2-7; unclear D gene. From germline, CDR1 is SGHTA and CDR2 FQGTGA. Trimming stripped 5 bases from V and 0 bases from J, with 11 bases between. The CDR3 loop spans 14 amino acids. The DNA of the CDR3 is TGTGCCAGCAGCGAAGACTCCAGCTCCTACGAGCAGTACGTC. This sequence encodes CASSEDSSSYEQYV.

The CDR3 spells CASSFWTGNQPQHF. The CDR3, as DNA: TGTGCCAGCAGTTTTTGGACAGGTAATCAGCCCCAGCATTTT. The chain combines TRBV28 with TRBJ1-5; 7 bases fit TRBD1. CDR1 MDHEN and CDR2 SYDVKM come from the germline V gene. The CDR3 consists of 14 residues. V shed 3 bases, J shed 4 bases, and the junction held 3 bases outside the gene matches.

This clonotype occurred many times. CDR3 residues: CASRFDTYSYEQYV. CDR3 nucleotide sequence: TGTGCCAGCAGGTTTGACACCTACTCCTACGAGCAGTACGTC. The chain uses TRBV7-2 and TRBJ2-7; no definite D call. Trimming shortened V by 6 bases and J by 0 bases, and 12 bases separated the two germline ends. CDR3 length: 14 residues. Germline V gene sequence: CDR1 SGHTA, CDR2 FQGNSA.

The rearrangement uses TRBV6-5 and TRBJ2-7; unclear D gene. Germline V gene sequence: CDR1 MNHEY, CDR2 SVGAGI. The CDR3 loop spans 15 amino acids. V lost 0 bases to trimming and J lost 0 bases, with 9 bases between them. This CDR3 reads CASSYSWRSSYEQYF. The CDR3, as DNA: TGTGCCAGCAGTTACTCGTGGCGGAGCTCCTACGAGCAGTACTTC.

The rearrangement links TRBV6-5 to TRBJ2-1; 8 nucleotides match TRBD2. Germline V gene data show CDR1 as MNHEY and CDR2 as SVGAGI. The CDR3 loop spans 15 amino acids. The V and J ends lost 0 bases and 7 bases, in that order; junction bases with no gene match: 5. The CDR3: CASSYSPGLVNEQFF. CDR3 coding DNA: TGTGCCAGCAGTTACTCTCCGGGACTAGTAAATGAGCAGTTCTTC.

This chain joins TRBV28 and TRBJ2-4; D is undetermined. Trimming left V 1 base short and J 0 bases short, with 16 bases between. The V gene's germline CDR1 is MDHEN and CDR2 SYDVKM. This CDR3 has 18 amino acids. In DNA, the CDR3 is TGTGCCAGCAGTTTATCCTATCTTACCATAGTAGCCAAAAACATTCAGTACTTC. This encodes CASSLSYLTIVAKNIQYF. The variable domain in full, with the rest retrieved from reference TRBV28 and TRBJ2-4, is DVKVTQSSRYLVKRTGEKVFLECVQDMDHENMFWYRQDPGLGLRLIYFSYDVKMKEKGDIPEGYSVSREKKERFSLILESASTNQTSMYLCASSLSYLTIVAKNIQYFGAGTRLSVL.

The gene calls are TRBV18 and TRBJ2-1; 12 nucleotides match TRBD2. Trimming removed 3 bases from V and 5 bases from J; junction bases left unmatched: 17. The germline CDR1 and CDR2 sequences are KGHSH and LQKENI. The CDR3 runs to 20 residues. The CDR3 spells CASSPQIPGLAGLKDNEQFF. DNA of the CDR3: TGTGCCAGCTCACCTCAAATTCCTGGACTAGCGGGACTAAAGGACAATGAGCAGTTCTTC.

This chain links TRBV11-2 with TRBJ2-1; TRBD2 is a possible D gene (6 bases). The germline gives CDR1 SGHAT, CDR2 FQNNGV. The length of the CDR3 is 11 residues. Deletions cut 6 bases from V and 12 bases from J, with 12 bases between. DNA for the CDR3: TGTGCCAGCAGGGAGGCGGGAACGCAGTTCTTC. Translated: CASREAGTQFF.

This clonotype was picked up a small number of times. CDR3 in DNA: TGTGCCAGCAGTCCCGGACTAGCGGGAGACACCGGGGAGCTGTTTTTT. It yields the protein CASSPGLAGDTGELFF. This rearrangement joins TRBV7-7 to TRBJ2-2; 13 bases align to TRBD2. The CDR3 runs to 16 residues. V shed 6 bases and J 3 bases; nucleotides not matched to a gene: 4. Germline assignment: CDR1 SSHAT and CDR2 FNYEAQ (reference sequence).

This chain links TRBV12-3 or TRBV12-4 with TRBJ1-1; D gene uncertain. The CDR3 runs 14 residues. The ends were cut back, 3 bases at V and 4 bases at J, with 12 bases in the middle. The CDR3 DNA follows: TGTGCCAGCAGTTTGGGCCCGGTCGTCACTGAAGCTTTCTTT. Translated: CASSLGPVVTEAFF.

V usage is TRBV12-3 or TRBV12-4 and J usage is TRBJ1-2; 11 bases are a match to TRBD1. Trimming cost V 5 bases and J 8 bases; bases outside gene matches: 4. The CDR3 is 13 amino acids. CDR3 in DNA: TGTGCCAGCAGTGGACAGGGGGCGCGAGGCTACACCTTC. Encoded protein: CASSGQGARGYTF.

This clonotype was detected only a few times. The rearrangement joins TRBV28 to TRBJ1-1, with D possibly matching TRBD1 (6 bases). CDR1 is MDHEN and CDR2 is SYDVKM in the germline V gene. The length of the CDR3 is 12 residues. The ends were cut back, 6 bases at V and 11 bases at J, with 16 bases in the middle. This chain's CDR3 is CASSKTGWLAFF. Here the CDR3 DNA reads TGTGCCAGCAGCAAGACAGGATGGTTGGCTTTCTTT.

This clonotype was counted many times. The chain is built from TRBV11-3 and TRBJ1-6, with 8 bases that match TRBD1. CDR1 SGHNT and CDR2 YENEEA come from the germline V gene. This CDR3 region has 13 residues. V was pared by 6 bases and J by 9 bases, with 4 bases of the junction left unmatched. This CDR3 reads CASRDRESSPLHF. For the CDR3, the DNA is TGTGCCAGCAGGGACAGGGAGAGTTCACCCCTCCACTTT.

The CDR3 DNA reads as TGTGCCAGCAGGGGGGTTGACAGTCGAGGGGGCTACACCTTC. It is translated as CASRGVDSRGGYTF. The V gene is TRBV27, the J gene TRBJ1-2, with D possibly matching TRBD1 (5 bases). The V and J ends lost 6 bases and 8 bases respectively, with 19 bases between them. The V gene's germline CDR1 is MNHEY and CDR2 SMNVEV (reference sequence). The length of the CDR3 is 14 residues.

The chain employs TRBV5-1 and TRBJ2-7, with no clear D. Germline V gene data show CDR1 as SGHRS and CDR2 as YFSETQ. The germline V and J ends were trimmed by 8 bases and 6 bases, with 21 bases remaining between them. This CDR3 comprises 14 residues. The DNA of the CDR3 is TGCGCCAGTCGTGACCTCGGTCTTTACCGCGAGCAGTACTTC. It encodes CASRDLGLYREQYF.

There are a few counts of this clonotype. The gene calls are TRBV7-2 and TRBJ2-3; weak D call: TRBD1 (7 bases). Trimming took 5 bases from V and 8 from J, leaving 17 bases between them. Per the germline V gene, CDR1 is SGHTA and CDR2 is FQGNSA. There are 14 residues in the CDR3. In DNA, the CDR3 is TGTGCCAGCAGCCCAGGAGGGGGCCCGGGTACGCAGTATTTT. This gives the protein CASSPGGGPGTQYF. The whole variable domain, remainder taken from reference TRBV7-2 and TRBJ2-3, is GAGVSQSPSNKVTEKGKDVELRCDPISGHTALYWYRQSLGQGLEFLIYFQGNSAPDKSGLPSDRFSAERTGGSVSTLTIQRTQQEDSAVYLCASSPGGGPGTQYFGPGTRLTVL.

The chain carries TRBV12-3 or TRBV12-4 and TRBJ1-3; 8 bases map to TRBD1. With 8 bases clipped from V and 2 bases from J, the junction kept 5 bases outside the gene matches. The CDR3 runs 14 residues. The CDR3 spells CASAPGQAGNTIYF. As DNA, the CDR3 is TGTGCCAGCGCACCGGGACAGGCTGGAAACACCATATATTTT.

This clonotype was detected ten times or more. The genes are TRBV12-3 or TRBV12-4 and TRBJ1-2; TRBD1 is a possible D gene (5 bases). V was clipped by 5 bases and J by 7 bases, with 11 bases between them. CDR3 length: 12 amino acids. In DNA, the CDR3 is TGTGCCAGCAGTGTCCTTGGGGGTGGCTACACCTTC. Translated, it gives CASSVLGGGYTF.

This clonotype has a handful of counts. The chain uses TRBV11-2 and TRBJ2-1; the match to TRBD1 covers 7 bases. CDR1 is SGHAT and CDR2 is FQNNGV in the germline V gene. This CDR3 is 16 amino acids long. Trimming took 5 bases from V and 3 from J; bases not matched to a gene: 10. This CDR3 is CASSPKPGQLYNEQFF. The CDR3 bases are TGTGCCAGCAGCCCCAAACCGGGACAGCTCTACAATGAGCAGTTCTTC.

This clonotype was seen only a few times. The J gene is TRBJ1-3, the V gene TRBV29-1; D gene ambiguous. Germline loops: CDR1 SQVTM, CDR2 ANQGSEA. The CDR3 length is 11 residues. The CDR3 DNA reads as TGCATCGTAACTTCTGGAAACACCATATATTTT. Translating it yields CIVTSGNTIYF.

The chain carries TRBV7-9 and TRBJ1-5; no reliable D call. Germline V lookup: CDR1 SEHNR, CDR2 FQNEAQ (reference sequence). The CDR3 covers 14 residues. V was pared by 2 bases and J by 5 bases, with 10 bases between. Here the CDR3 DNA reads TGTGCCAGCAGCTTATATACGGAAGATCAGCCCCAGCATTTT. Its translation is CASSLYTEDQPQHF.

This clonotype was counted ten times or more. Here the CDR3 DNA reads TGCAGCGTTTGGGACAGGGAAGGCTATGGCTACACCTTC. Translated, it gives CSVWDREGYGYTF. The chain employs TRBV29-1 and TRBJ1-2, with 9 bases identical to TRBD1. CDR1 and CDR2 from the germline V gene are SQVTM and ANQGSEA. The CDR3 has 13 residues. Trimming took 5 bases from V and 4 from J; bases not matched to a gene: 5.